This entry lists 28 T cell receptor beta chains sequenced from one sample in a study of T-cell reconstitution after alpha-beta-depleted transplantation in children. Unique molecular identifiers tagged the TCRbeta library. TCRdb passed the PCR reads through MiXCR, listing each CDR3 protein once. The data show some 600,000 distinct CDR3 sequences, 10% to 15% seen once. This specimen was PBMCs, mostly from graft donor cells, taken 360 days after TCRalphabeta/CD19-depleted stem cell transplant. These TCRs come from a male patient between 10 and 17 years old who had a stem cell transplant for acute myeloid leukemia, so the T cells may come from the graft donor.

The CDR3 bases are TGTGCCAGCAGTTTAGAGGGGGCTTTTTGGAACACTGAAGCTTTCTTT. Translation: CASSLEGAFWNTEAFF. The chain carries TRBV28 and TRBJ1-1; 7 positions agree with TRBD1. This CDR3 is built from 16 residues. CDR1 and CDR2 from the germline V gene are MDHEN and SYDVKM. The trim removed 2 bases at V and 1 base at J, leaving 7 bases unmatched.

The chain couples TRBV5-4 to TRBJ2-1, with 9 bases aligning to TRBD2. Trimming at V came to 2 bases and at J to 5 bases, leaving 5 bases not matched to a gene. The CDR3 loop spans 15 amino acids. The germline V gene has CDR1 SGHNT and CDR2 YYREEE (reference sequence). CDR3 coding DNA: TGTGCCAGCAGCTTACGGAGCGGGAGGAACAATGAGCAGTTCTTC. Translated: CASSLRSGRNNEQFF.

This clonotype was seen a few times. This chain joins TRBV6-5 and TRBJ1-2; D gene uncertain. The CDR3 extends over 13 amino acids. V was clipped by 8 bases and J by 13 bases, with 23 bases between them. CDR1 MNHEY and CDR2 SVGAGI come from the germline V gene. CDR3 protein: CASSSREGRIGTF. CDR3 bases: TGTGCCAGCTCAAGCCGAGAGGGCAGAATAGGCACCTTC.

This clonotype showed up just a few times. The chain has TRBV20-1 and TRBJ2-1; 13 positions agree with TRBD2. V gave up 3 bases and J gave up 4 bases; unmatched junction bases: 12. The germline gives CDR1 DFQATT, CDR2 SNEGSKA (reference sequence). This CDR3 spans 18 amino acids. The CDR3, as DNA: TGCAGTGCTAGGGCCCCACCGGGACTAGCGGGAAAATACAATGAGCAGTTCTTC. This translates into CSARAPPGLAGKYNEQFF.

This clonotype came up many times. In DNA, the CDR3 is TGCAGCGTTTATGAGGTCCAGGGGGCTTTCTTT. Translating it yields CSVYEVQGAFF. The chain has TRBV29-1 and TRBJ1-1, with a tentative D call TRBD1 (6 bases). Germline CDR1 SQVTM, CDR2 ANQGSEA. V lost 5 bases and J 11 bases, leaving 15 bases between the germline ends. This CDR3 is 11 amino acids long.

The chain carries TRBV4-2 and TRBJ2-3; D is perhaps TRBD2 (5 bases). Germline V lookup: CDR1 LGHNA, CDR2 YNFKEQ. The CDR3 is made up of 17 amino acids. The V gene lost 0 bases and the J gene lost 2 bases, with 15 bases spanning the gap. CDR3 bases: TGTGCCAGCAGCCAAGACCCCCTCGCGGGTCTCACAGATACGCAGTATTTT. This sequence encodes CASSQDPLAGLTDTQYF.

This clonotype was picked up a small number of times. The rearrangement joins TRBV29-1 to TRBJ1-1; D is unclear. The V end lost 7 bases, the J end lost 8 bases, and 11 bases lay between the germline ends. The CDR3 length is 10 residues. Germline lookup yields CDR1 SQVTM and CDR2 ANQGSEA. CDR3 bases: TGCAGCGCTAGAGGAGCCGAAGCTTTCTTT. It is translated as CSARGAEAFF.

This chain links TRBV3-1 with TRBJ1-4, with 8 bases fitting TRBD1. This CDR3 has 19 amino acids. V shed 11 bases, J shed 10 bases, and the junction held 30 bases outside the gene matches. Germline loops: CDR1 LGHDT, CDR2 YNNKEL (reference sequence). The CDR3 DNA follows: TGTGCCTCCTGCCAGCATGTTCCTCCTTCCGACAGGGGAGAGGGAAAACTGTTTTTT. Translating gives CASCQHVPPSDRGEGKLFF.

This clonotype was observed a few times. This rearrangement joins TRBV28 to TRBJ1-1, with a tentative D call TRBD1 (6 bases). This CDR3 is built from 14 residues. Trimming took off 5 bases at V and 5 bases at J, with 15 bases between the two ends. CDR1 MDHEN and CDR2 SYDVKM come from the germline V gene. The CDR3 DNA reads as TGTGCCAGCAGTCTCCTTCGGACAGTGACTGAAGCTTTCTTT. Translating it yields CASSLLRTVTEAFF.

The CDR3 DNA reads as TGCGCCAGCAGCCCCCGCGGGGGTAGAATACAGAAAAACACCGGGGAGCTGTTTTTT. This translates into CASSPRGGRIQKNTGELFF. V usage is TRBV4-1 and J usage is TRBJ2-2, with 7 bases identical to TRBD2. This CDR3 has 19 amino acids. CDR1 is MGHRA, CDR2 YSYEKL, per germline. Trimming took 4 bases from V and 2 from J; bases not matched to a gene: 16.

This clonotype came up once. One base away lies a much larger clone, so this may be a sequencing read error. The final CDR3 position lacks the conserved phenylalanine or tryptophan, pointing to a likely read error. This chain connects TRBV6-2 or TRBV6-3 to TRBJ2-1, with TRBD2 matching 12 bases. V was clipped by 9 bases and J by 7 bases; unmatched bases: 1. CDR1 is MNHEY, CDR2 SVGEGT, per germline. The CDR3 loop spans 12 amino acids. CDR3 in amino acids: CARTSGSNEQFY. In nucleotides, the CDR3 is TGTGCCAGGACTAGCGGGAGTAATGAGCAGTTCTAC.

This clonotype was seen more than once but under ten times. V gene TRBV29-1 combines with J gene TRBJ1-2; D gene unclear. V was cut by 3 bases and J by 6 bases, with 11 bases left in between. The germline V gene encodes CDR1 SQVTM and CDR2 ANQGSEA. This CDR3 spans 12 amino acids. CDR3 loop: CSVEKSLNGYTF. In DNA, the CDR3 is TGCAGCGTTGAGAAAAGTCTAAATGGCTACACCTTC. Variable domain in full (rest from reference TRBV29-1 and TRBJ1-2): SAVISQKPSRDICQRGTSLTIQCQVDSQVTMMFWYRQQPGQSLTLIATANQGSEATYESGFVIDKFPISRPNLTFSTLTVSNMSPEDSSIYLCSVEKSLNGYTFGSGTRLTVV.

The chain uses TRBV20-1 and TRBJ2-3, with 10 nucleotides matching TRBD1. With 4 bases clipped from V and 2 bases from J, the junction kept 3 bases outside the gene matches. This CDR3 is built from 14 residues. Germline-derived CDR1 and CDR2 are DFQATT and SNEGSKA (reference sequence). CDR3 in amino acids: CSATRQGATDTQYF. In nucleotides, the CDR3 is TGCAGTGCTACCCGACAGGGGGCCACAGATACGCAGTATTTT.

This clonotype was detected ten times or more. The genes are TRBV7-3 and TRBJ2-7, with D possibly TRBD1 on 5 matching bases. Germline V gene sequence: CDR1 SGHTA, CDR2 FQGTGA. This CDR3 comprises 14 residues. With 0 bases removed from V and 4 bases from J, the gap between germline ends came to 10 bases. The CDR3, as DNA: TGTGCCAGCAGCTTAACCCCAGGGTCTTACGAGCAGTACTTC. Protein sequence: CASSLTPGSYEQYF.

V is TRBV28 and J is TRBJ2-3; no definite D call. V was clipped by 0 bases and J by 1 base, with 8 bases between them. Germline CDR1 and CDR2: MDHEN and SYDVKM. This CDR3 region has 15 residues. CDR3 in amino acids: CASSLWELRTDTQYF. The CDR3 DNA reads TGTGCCAGCAGTTTATGGGAACTACGCACAGATACGCAGTATTTT.

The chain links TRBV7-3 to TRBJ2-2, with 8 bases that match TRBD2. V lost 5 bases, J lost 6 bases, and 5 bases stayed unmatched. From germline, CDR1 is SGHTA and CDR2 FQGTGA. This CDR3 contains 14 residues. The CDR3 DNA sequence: TGTGCCAGCAGCCCGACGGGGGGGGCCGGGGAGCTGTTTTTT. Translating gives CASSPTGGAGELFF.

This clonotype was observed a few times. The CDR3 DNA reads as TGTGCCAGCAGCTTAGTGGGACAGAGCTCCTACGAGCAGTACTTC. Translating it yields CASSLVGQSSYEQYF. This chain links TRBV7-6 with TRBJ2-7, with 7 nucleotides matching TRBD1. Per the germline V gene, CDR1 is SGHVS and CDR2 is FNYEAQ. CDR3 length equals 15 residues. With 1 base clipped from V and 0 bases from J, the junction kept 3 bases outside the gene matches.

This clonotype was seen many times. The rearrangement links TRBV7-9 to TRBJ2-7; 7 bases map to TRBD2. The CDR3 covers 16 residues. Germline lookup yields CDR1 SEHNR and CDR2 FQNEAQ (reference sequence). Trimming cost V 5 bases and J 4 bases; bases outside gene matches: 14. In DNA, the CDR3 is TGTGCCAGCAGCCTGGTTAGCGGGTGGGAGGTATACGAGCAGTACTTC. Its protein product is CASSLVSGWEVYEQYF.

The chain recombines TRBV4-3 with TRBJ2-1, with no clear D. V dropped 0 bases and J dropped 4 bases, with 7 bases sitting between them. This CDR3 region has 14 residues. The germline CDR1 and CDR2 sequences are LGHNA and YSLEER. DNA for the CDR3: TGCGCCAGCAGCCAAGATGGACGGTACAATGAGCAGTTCTTC. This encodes CASSQDGRYNEQFF.

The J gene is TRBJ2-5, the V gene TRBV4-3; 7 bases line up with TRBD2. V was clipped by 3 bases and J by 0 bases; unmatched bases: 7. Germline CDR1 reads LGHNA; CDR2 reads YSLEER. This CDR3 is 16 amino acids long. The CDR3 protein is CASSQGTGTNQETQYF. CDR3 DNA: TGCGCCAGCAGCCAGGGAACCGGGACTAACCAAGAGACCCAGTACTTC.

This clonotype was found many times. For the CDR3, the DNA is TGTGCCATCAGTCCCAACCCCTCTCGTACGGGAGGGCCCCAAGAGACCCAGTACTTC. Amino acids: CAISPNPSRTGGPQETQYF. The gene calls are TRBV10-3 and TRBJ2-5; 8 bases are shared with TRBD2. Germline CDR1 reads ENHRY; CDR2 reads SYGVKD. Germline trimming cut 5 bases from V and 1 base from J; bases unmatched to any gene: 18. The CDR3 is 19 residues long.

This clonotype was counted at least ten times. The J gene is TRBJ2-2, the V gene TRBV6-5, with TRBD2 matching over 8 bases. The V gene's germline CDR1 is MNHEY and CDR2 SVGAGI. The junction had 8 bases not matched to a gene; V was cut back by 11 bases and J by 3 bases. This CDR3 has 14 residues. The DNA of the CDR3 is TGTGCCGCCCGGGAGGGAGCGGACACCGGGGAGCTGTTTTTT. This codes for CAAREGADTGELFF.

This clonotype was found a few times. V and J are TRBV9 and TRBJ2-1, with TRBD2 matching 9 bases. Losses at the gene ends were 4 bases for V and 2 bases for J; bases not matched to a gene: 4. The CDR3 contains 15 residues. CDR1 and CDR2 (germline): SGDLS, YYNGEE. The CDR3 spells CASSPRTSAYNEQFF. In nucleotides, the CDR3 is TGTGCCAGCAGCCCACGGACTAGCGCCTACAATGAGCAGTTCTTC.

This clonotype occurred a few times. CDR3 sequence (DNA): TGTGCCAGCAGCGGGATGGGGCAGGCGGAGAGTGAGCAGTACTTC. Protein product: CASSGMGQAESEQYF. The chain links TRBV4-2 to TRBJ2-7, with a possible D match to TRBD1 (5 bases). The CDR3 totals 15 residues. CDR1 is LGHNA, CDR2 YNFKEQ, per germline. V was shortened by 5 bases and J by 7 bases, with 21 bases between the two germline ends.

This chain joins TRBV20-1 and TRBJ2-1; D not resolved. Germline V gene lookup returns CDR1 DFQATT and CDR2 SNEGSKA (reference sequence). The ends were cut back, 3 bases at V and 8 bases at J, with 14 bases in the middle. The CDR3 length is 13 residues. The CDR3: CSASKVWRDEQFF. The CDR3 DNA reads TGCAGTGCTAGTAAGGTGTGGCGCGATGAGCAGTTCTTC.

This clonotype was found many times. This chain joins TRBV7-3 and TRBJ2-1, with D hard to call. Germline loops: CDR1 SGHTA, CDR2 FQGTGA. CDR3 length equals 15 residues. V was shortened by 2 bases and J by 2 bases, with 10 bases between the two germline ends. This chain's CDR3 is CASSLGDSPYNEQFF. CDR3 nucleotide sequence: TGTGCCAGCAGCTTAGGTGATAGTCCCTACAATGAGCAGTTCTTC.

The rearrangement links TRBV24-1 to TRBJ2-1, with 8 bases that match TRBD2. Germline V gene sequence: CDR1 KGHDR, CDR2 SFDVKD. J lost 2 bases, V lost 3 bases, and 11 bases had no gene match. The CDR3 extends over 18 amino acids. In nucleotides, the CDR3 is TGTGCCACCAGTGATCCCCTCCCTAGCGGGTCAACCTACAATGAGCAGTTCTTC. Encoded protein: CATSDPLPSGSTYNEQFF.

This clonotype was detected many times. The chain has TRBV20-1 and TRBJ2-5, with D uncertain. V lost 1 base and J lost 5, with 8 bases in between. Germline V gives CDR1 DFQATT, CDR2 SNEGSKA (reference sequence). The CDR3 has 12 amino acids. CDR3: CSARGFSETQYF. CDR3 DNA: TGCAGTGCTAGAGGGTTCTCGGAGACCCAGTACTTC.